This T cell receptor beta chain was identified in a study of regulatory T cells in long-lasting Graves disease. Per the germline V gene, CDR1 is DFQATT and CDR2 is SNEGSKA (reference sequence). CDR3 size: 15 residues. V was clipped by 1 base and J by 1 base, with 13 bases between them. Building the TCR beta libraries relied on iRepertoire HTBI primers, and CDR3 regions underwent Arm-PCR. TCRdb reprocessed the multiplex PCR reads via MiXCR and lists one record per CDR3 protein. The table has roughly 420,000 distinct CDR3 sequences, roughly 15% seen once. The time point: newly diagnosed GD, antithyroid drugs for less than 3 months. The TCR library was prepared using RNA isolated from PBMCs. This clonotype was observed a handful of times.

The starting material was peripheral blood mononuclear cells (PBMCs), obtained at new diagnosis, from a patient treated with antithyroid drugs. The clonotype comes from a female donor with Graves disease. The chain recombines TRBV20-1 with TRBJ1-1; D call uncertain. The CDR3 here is CSARVSLLGNTEAFF. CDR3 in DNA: TGCAGTGCTAGAGTGTCCCTCCTGGGGAACACTGAAGCTTTCTTT.